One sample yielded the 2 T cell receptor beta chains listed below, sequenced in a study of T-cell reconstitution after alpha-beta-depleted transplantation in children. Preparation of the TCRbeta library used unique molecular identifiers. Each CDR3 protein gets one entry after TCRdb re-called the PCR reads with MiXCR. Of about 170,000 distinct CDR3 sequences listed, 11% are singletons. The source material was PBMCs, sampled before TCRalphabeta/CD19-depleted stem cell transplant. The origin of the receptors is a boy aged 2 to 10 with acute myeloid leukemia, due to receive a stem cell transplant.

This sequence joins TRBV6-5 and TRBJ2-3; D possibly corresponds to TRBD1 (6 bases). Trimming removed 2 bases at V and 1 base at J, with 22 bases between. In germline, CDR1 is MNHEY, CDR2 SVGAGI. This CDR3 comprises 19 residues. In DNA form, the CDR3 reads TGTGCCAGCAGTTACGATCACCGGGACACAACTTCGGGCACAGATACGCAGTATTTT. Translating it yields CASSYDHRDTTSGTDTQYF.

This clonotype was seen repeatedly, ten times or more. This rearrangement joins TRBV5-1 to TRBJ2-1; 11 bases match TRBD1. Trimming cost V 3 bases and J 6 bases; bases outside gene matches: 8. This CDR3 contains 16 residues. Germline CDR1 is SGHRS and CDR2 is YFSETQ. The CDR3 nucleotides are TGCGCCAGCAGCTCGGTGAGGGACAGGGGGGCCAATGAGCAGTTCTTC. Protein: CASSSVRDRGANEQFF.